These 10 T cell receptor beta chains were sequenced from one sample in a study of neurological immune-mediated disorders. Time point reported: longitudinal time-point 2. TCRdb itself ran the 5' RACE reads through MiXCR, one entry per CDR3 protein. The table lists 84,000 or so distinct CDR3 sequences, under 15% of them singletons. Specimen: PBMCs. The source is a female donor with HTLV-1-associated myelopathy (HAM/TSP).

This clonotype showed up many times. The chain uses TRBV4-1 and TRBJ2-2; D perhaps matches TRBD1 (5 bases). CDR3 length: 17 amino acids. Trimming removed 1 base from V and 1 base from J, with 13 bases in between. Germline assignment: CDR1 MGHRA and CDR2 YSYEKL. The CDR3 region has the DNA TGCGCCAGCAGCCAAGGATCTTTCACAGGGAACACCGGGGAGCTGTTTTTT. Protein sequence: CASSQGSFTGNTGELFF.

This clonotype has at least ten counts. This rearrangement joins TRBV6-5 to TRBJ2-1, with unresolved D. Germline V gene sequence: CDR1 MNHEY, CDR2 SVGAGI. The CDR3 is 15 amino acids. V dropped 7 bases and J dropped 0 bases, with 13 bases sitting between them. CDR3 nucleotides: TGTGCCAGCATGCAGACCCCAAGCTCCTACAATGAGCAGTTCTTC. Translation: CASMQTPSSYNEQFF.

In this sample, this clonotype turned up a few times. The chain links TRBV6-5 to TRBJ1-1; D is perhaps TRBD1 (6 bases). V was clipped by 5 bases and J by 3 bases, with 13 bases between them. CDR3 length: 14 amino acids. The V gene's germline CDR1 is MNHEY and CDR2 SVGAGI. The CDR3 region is CASSSGQIYTEAFF. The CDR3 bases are TGTGCCAGCAGTAGTGGACAGATTTACACTGAAGCTTTCTTT.

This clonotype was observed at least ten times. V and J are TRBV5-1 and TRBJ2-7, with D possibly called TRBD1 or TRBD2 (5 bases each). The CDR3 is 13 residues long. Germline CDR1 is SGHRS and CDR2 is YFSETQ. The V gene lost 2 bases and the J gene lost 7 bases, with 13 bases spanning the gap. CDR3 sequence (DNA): TGCGCCAGCAGCTTTGGGGGATTAGGGGAGCAGTACTTC. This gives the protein CASSFGGLGEQYF.

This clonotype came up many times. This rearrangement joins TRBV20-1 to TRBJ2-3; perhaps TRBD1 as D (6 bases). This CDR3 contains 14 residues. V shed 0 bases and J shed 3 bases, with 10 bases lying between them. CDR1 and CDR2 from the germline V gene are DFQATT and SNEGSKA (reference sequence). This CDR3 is CSARDRGWTDTQYF. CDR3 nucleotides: TGCAGTGCTAGAGATAGGGGGTGGACAGATACGCAGTATTTT.

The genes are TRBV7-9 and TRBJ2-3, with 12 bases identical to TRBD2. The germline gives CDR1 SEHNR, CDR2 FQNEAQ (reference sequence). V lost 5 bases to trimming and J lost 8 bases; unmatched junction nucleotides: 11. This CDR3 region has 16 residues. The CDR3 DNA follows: TGTGCCAGCAGCCAAGGGACTAGCGGGCGGACCGGTACGCAGTATTTT. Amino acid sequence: CASSQGTSGRTGTQYF.

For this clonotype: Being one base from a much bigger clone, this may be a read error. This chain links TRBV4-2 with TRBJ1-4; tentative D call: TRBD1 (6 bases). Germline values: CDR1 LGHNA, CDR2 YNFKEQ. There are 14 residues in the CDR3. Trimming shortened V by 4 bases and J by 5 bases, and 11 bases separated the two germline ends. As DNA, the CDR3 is TGTGCCAGCAGCCCCCATACAGGGAATGAAAAACTGTTTTTT. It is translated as CASSPHTGNEKLFF.

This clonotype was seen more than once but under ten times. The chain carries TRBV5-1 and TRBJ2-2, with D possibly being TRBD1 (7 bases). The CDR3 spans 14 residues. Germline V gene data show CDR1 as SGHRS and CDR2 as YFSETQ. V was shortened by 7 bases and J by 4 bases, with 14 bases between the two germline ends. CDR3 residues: CASGGPGGTGELFF. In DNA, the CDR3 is TGCGCCAGCGGGGGGCCAGGGGGCACCGGGGAGCTGTTTTTT.

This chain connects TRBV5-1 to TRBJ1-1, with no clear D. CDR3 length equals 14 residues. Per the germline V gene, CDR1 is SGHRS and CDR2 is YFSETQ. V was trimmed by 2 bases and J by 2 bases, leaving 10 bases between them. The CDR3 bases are TGCGCCAGCAGCTTCCTTCCGGGAAACACTGAAGCTTTCTTT. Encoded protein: CASSFLPGNTEAFF.

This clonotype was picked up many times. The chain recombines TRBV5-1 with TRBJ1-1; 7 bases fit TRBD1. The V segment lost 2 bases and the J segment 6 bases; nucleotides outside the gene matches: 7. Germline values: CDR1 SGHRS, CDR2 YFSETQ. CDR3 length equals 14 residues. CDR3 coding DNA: TGCGCCAGCAGCTTCAACACAGGGGATGCTGAAGCTTTCTTT. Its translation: CASSFNTGDAEAFF. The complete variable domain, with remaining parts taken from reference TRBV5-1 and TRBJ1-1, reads KAGVTQTPRYLIKTRGQQVTLSCSPISGHRSVSWYQQTPGQGLQFLFEYFSETQRNKGNFPGRFSGRQFSNSRSEMNVSTLELGDSALYLCASSFNTGDAEAFFGQGTRLTVV.